The table lists the clone carrying this T cell receptor beta chain with a few counts. The target antigen is unknown. These data come from a study of T-cell memory formation after mild COVID-19. Study overall: For the most part, TCR clusters were specific to one donor. Study-wide findings and caveats: Cross-reactive memory appears to have joined, as suggested by some responding clones showing up in pre-infection memory. Among CD4+ contracting clones, most were CM and EM, and CD8+ ones EMRA.

TCRdb processed the 5' RACE reads anew with MiXCR; each CDR3 protein has one entry. The repertoire consists of about 320,000 distinct CDR3 sequences, with roughly an eighth occurring once and the leading ten covering around a fifth. Trimming shortened V by 5 bases and J by 8 bases, and 15 bases separated the two germline ends. This CDR3 comprises 13 residues. The germline gives CDR1 SGHTA, CDR2 FQGNSA. This TCR came from a man aged 18 to 29 who had mild COVID-19 (a few samples of this study predate the infection). Cell type and time point are not known. Sequences were obtained from PBMCs or a T cell subset sorted from them (not recorded which). The chain is built from TRBV7-2 and TRBJ1-2; D might be TRBD1 (6 bases). CDR3 amino acids: CASSTGTLQGYTF. In DNA form, the CDR3 reads TGTGCCAGCAGCACCGGGACACTTCAGGGCTACACCTTC.